These 2 T cell receptor beta chains were all obtained from the same sample, sequenced in a study of blood T cells in healthy people across ages. A second PCR, run for roughly 7 to 12 cycles, used a sample-barcoded 5' primer plus a J-beta primer mix. TCRdb passed the 5' RACE reads through MiXCR, listing each CDR3 protein once. The table has approximately 1.5 million distinct CDR3 sequences, 35% to 45% seen once; the top ten hold about 3.8%. Specimen: blood. The receptor source for this set is a woman aged 18-35 years in good health.

Regarding this clonotype: A junction end diverges from the germline sequence, so it may reflect a read error. The chain combines TRBV7-7 with TRBJ2-3, with 7 bases matching TRBD2. This CDR3 has 13 residues. CDR1 is SSHAT, CDR2 FNYEAQ, per germline (reference sequence). CDR3 amino acids: CASSYREADTQYF. Written as DNA, the CDR3 is TGTGCTAGCAGCTACCGGGAGGCAGATACGCAGTATTTT.

A remark on this clonotype: This may be a read error: a much more frequent sequence differs by one nucleotide. The rearrangement links TRBV29-1 to TRBJ2-1; D is perhaps TRBD1 or TRBD2 (5 bases each). The J call may be mistaken, given a closer DNA end match to TRBJ2-7. CDR1 and CDR2 from the germline V gene are SQVTM and ANQGSEA. The CDR3 runs 14 residues. This chain's CDR3 is CSVAGQSSYNEQYF. DNA of the CDR3: TGCAGCGTTGCGGGGCAGAGCTCCTACAATGAGCAGTACTTC.